One sample yielded the 10 T cell receptor beta chains listed below, sequenced in a study of T cell responses to AZD1222 COVID-19 vaccine. The data were produced by immunoSEQ multiplex PCR, yet TCRdb's version contains in-frame clones alone and is incomplete. The data contain some 150,000 clones, about 90% of them singletons. Source: peripheral blood, taken on day 0 of AZD1222 vaccination. These receptors were collected from an adult in good health.

The V call is TRBV4-2, the J call TRBJ1-2, with a weak D call TRBD1 (5 bases). Germline loops: CDR1 LGHNA, CDR2 YNFKEQ. V lost 0 bases and J lost 2, with 10 bases in between. This CDR3 contains 15 residues. The CDR3 coding sequence is TGTGCCAGCAGCCAAGAATCAGGGTGGAACTATGGCTACACCTTC. The encoded protein is CASSQESGWNYGYTF.

The V and J genes are TRBV5-6 and TRBJ2-7; maybe TRBD2 (7 bases). In germline, CDR1 is SGHDT, CDR2 YYEEEE. V gave up 3 bases and J gave up 0 bases, with 10 bases separating them. This CDR3 contains 14 residues. In DNA, the CDR3 is TGTGCCAGCAGCTGGGGGGGCCGCTCCTACGAGCAGTACTTC. Translation gives CASSWGGRSYEQYF.

The chain carries TRBV7-9 and TRBJ2-7; D gene unclear. The ends were cut back, 0 bases at V and 3 bases at J, with 6 bases in the middle. Germline CDR1 is SEHNR and CDR2 is FQNEAQ (reference sequence). The CDR3 length is 13 residues. This chain's CDR3 is CASSLAGIYEQYF. CDR3 DNA: TGTGCCAGCAGCTTAGCAGGAATCTACGAGCAGTACTTC.

This chain joins TRBV11-2 and TRBJ2-7; D gene uncertain. Deletions cut 5 bases from V and 3 bases from J, with 8 bases between. The CDR3 spans 12 residues. Per germline, CDR1 SGHAT and CDR2 FQNNGV. The CDR3 DNA is TGTGCCAGCAGCCTCAGAAACTACGAGCAGTACTTC. Encoded protein: CASSLRNYEQYF.

Regarding this clone: Different DNA sequences within this sample yield the same CDR3. The rearrangement links TRBV7-2 to TRBJ2-7, with TRBD1 matching over 8 bases. The CDR3 totals 14 residues. V was pared by 1 base and J by 4 bases, with 3 bases of the junction left unmatched. Germline lookup yields CDR1 SGHTA and CDR2 FQGNSA. The CDR3, as DNA: TGTGCCAGCAGCTTAGGGGACAGGACTTACGAGCAGTACTTC. As protein: CASSLGDRTYEQYF.

The chain is built from TRBV5-1 and TRBJ1-5; 8 bases fit TRBD1. Unmatched junction bases numbered 6, after V lost 0 bases and J lost 7 bases. Germline V gives CDR1 SGHRS, CDR2 YFSETQ. The CDR3 sequence is 15 residues long. CDR3 sequence (DNA): TGCGCCAGCAGCTTGGGACAGGGGACGGGGCAGCCCCAGCATTTT. Its translation is CASSLGQGTGQPQHF.

The rearrangement links TRBV7-3 to TRBJ2-1; 10 bases are shared with TRBD2. With V trimmed by 1 base and J by 9 bases, 3 bases remained unmatched. Per germline, CDR1 SGHTA and CDR2 FQGTGA. The CDR3 runs to 14 residues. CDR3: CASSLSTSGTEQFF. In DNA, the CDR3 is TGTGCCAGCAGCTTAAGTACTAGCGGGACTGAGCAGTTCTTC. Filled out from reference TRBV7-3 and TRBJ2-1, the complete variable domain reads GAGVSQTPSNKVTEKGKYVELRCDPISGHTALYWYRQSLGQGPEFLIYFQGTGAADDSGLPNDRFFAVRPEGSVSTLKIQRTERGDSAVYLCASSLSTSGTEQFFGPGTRLTVL.

This clone was detected a few times. The chain has TRBV13 and TRBJ2-1, with 10 nucleotides matching TRBD1. CDR3 size: 15 residues. V lost 4 bases to trimming and J lost 4 bases; unmatched junction nucleotides: 4. Germline values: CDR1 PRHDT, CDR2 FYEKMQ (reference sequence). The CDR3 region has the DNA TGTGCCAGCAGCTCCCGGGACAGGGGTTACAATGAGCAGTTCTTC. It is translated as CASSSRDRGYNEQFF. The full variable domain, rest sourced from reference TRBV13 and TRBJ2-1, is AAGVIQSPRHLIKEKRETATLKCYPIPRHDTVYWYQQGPGQDPQFLISFYEKMQSDKGSIPDRFSAQQFSDYHSELNMSSLELGDSALYFCASSSRDRGYNEQFFGPGTRLTVL.

J is TRBJ2-2 and V is TRBV6-2 or TRBV6-3; D unresolved. Trimming cost V 4 bases and J 6 bases, with 3 bases left between them. Germline loops: CDR1 MNHEY, CDR2 SVGEGT. The CDR3 length is 11 residues. The CDR3 DNA reads TGTGCCAGCAGTTCGGCCGGGGAGCTGTTTTTT. It yields the protein CASSSAGELFF.

V gene TRBV15 combines with J gene TRBJ1-3; D is unclear. Germline V gives CDR1 LNHNV, CDR2 YYDKDF (reference sequence). The V gene lost 3 bases and the J gene lost 5 bases, with 5 bases spanning the gap. This CDR3 has 12 amino acids. This CDR3 reads CATSRHRNTIYF. The CDR3 nucleotides are TGTGCCACCAGCAGGCACAGAAACACCATATATTTT.